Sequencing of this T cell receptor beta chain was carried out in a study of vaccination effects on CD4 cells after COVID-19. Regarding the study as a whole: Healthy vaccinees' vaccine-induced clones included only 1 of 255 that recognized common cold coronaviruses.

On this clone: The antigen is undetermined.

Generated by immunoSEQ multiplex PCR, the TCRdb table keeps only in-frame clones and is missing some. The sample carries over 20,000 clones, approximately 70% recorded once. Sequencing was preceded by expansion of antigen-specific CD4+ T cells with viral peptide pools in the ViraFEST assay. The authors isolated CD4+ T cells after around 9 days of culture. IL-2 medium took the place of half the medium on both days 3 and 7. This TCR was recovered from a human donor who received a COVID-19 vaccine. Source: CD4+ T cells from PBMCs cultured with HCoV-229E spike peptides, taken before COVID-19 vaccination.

In DNA, the CDR3 is TGCGCCAGCAGCTTGGCCCAGGGAGGCGACTATGGCTACACCTTC. Residues: CASSLAQGGDYGYTF. This sequence joins TRBV5-1 and TRBJ1-2; perhaps TRBD1 as D (5 bases). Per germline, CDR1 SGHRS and CDR2 YFSETQ. Trimming cost V 0 bases and J 3 bases, with 12 bases left between them. The CDR3 spans 15 residues.